This T cell receptor (beta chain) comes out of a study of blood T cell repertoires in COVID-19. The wider study: Acute and convalescent COVID-19 specimens originated in the United States, Italy and Spain. Sources were T cells, B-cell-depleted T cells, or PBMCs; the material itself was cDNA or gDNA.

In the original processing: Estimation of nucleated cell counts was performed using reference gene primer amplification. Clones were read by immunoSEQ multiplex PCR, and TCRdb kept only the in-frame ones, dropping some. The V and J calls and clone size were taken over from that table, and D and trimming were inferred from the DNA. The sample includes around 270,000 clones, approximately 83% of them seen just once. Patients of the Seattle cohort, enrolled during active infection, were followed longitudinally. The clonotype originates from a person between 65 and 80 years old with COVID-19, enrolled during active disease. The source material was peripheral blood.

CDR3 nucleotides: TGTGCCACTCTGGACAGGTTCACAGATACGCAGTATTTT. Translated: CATLDRFTDTQYF. The chain combines TRBV24-1 with TRBJ2-3, with 7 bases fitting TRBD1. Per germline, CDR1 KGHDR and CDR2 SFDVKD. The length of the CDR3 is 13 residues. After removal of 10 bases from V and 2 bases from J, the junction contained 5 bases not matched to a gene.